This T cell receptor (beta chain) came from a study of T-cell reconstitution after alpha-beta-depleted transplantation in children. Broader study findings: There were some patients whose high TCRbeta diversity at day 60 came from surviving recipient T cells and thymic progenitors. A year had passed since transplant, and T-cell counts and diversity by then came mostly from newly produced T cells.

The TCRbeta library incorporated unique molecular identifiers. TCRdb independently ran MiXCR on the PCR reads; one entry per CDR3 protein. The repertoire has 250,000 to 400,000 distinct CDR3 sequences, approximately 23% of them found once; the top ten carry about 10%. This clonotype was seen more than once but under ten times. Its antigen is not identified. The sequence was collected from a male patient between 10 and 17 years old who had a stem cell transplant for acute lymphoblastic leukemia, so the T cells may come from the graft donor. This sample comprised PBMCs, mostly from graft donor cells, obtained 180 days after TCRalphabeta/CD19-depleted stem cell transplant.

CDR3 bases: TGTGCCAGCAGCAAAGCCAGGGCTTATGGCTACACCTTC. Translation: CASSKARAYGYTF. The V and J genes are TRBV5-8 and TRBJ1-2, with D perhaps TRBD1 (5 bases). Looked up from germline, CDR1 is SGHTS and CDR2 is YDEGEE. Trimming pared 4 bases from V and 5 bases from J, leaving 12 bases between. The CDR3 totals 13 residues.